The clone carrying this T cell receptor (beta chain) was seen more than once but under ten times. Its specificity is unknown. Via the markers CD45RO/CCR7/CD25/CD127/CD95/CD27, stem cell-like memory, regulatory, central memory and naive CD4+ cells were sorted. This entry belongs to a study of beta chain features in type 1 diabetes. Overall study: No patient-donor differences in age, gender, total cells or subset yield.

Reverse transcription of all isolated RNA meant that expressed TCRB transcripts were sequenced. Repertoires were generated with immunoSEQ multiplex PCR, while TCRdb's copy carries only in-frame clones and drops some. Among roughly 330,000 clones listed, approximately 13% were seen once. V lost 0 bases, J lost 3 bases, and 10 bases lay in between. The CDR3 contains 15 residues. CDR1 SGHRS and CDR2 YFSETQ come from the germline V gene. Points from the study as a whole: Researchers report that Type 1 diabetes patients had moderately but significantly shorter TCRB CDR3s across all four CD4+ subsets. Comparison showed that naive, central memory and Treg TCRB repertoires appeared more similar among patients than among healthy donors.

The chain is built from TRBV5-1 and TRBJ2-1; D unclear. The receptor comes from a young woman with type 1 diabetes. Source material: naive CD4+ T cells from blood. CDR3 amino acids: CASSLAIGDYNEQFF. The CDR3 bases are TGCGCCAGCAGCTTGGCCATCGGAGACTACAATGAGCAGTTCTTC.